The next 32 T cell receptor beta chains were all read from a single sample in a study of human T cells and chemical hapten exposure. One entry per CDR3 protein, called by TCRdb with MiXCR from the RACE reads. Of approximately 50,000 distinct CDR3 sequences listed, 9.5% to 10% were seen once; the top ten hold approximately 10%. Time point in this sample: pre-sensitization, week 0. The treatment is: therapeutic diphenylcyclopropenone sensitization with weekly scalp DPC. The study extracted total RNA from unfractionated whole blood. Sequenced material: whole blood, taken in connection with sensitization to the hapten diphenylcyclopropenone (DPC). The receptors come from a woman aged 30 to 39 with alopecia areata. Some clones in this sample may be carry-over from other donors' samples.

This clonotype was detected a few times. This chain joins TRBV20-1 and TRBJ1-5, with 8 bases identical to TRBD1. The V gene's germline CDR1 is DFQATT and CDR2 SNEGSKA (reference sequence). V gave up 3 bases and J gave up 7 bases; unmatched junction bases: 14. The CDR3 sequence is 16 residues long. The chain's CDR3 is CSASVRGRLGRQPQHF. The CDR3, as DNA: TGCAGTGCTAGCGTCAGGGGGCGCCTAGGGCGACAGCCCCAGCATTTT.

The V and J genes are TRBV7-3 and TRBJ2-3; 7 bases are shared with TRBD1. The CDR3 runs 15 residues. V trimming: 5 bases; J trimming: 1 base; junction bases outside the gene matches: 6. The germline CDR1 and CDR2 sequences are SGHTA and FQGTGA. CDR3 nucleotide sequence: TGTGCCAGCAGCCCAGACAGGGTGGGCACAGATACGCAGTATTTT. Amino acid sequence: CASSPDRVGTDTQYF.

This clonotype was detected many times. The chain links TRBV21-1 to TRBJ1-4; the DNA was not compared with TRBD1, the D call given in the table. TRBV21-1 is given as a pseudogene. This CDR3 region has 15 residues. This chain's CDR3 is CASSKAPGSNEKLFF. Here the CDR3 DNA reads TGTGCCAGCAGCAAAGCTCCAGGGTCTAATGAAAAACTGTTTTTT.

This rearrangement joins TRBV6-2 or TRBV6-3 to TRBJ1-1; D unclear. The germline V and J ends were trimmed by 2 bases and 6 bases, with 10 bases remaining between them. The CDR3 length is 13 residues. Germline V gene data show CDR1 as MNHEY and CDR2 as SVGEGT. CDR3 DNA sequence: TGTGCCAGCAGTTACCTTGGTGGGGCTGAAGCTTTCTTT. This sequence encodes CASSYLGGAEAFF.

CDR3 sequence reads: CASSPNRGEAANTEAFF. CDR3 nucleotide sequence: TGTGCCAGCAGCCCCAATCGAGGGGAGGCGGCGAACACTGAAGCTTTCTTT. The V call is TRBV7-6, the J call TRBJ1-1; D might be TRBD1 (5 bases). This CDR3 comprises 17 residues. Per the germline V gene, CDR1 is SGHVS and CDR2 is FNYEAQ. V was clipped by 5 bases and J by 1 base, with 20 bases between them.

This clonotype occurred many times. J is TRBJ2-2 and V is TRBV2; D not resolved. V dropped 5 bases and J dropped 0 bases, with 10 bases sitting between them. CDR3 length: 15 residues. Germline V lookup: CDR1 SNHLY, CDR2 FYNNEI. The CDR3 loop reads CASSPMRTNTGELFF. CDR3 nucleotide sequence: TGTGCCAGCAGTCCGATGCGGACGAACACCGGGGAGCTGTTTTTT.

There are many counts of this clonotype. The V gene is TRBV2, the J gene TRBJ2-2; 7 positions match TRBD1. CDR3 size: 13 residues. Trimming removed 7 bases from V and 6 bases from J; junction bases left unmatched: 5. Germline V gives CDR1 SNHLY, CDR2 FYNNEI. DNA for the CDR3: TGTGCCAGCAAACAGGGGCCGCCCGGGGAGCTGTTTTTT. Amino acids: CASKQGPPGELFF.

At least ten counts were recorded for this clonotype. This sequence joins TRBV6-1 and TRBJ1-1; tentative D call: TRBD1 (5 bases). Germline loops: CDR1 MNHNS, CDR2 SASEGT. The CDR3 runs to 13 residues. V was trimmed by 6 bases and J by 7 bases, leaving 15 bases between them. This CDR3 is CASRTSSGGEAFF. DNA for the CDR3: TGTGCCAGCAGGACCTCTAGTGGGGGTGAAGCTTTCTTT.

The rearrangement links TRBV6-5 to TRBJ1-1; the match to TRBD1 covers 12 bases. V shed 8 bases and J 4 bases; nucleotides not matched to a gene: 11. The CDR3 has 16 amino acids. Germline assignment: CDR1 MNHEY and CDR2 SVGAGI. The CDR3 DNA reads as TGTGCCAGCGGACGGGGACAGGGGGCTCGAAGCACTGAAGCTTTCTTT. Protein product: CASGRGQGARSTEAFF.

The chain combines TRBV6-1 with TRBJ1-2, with 7 bases that match TRBD1. The germline V gene has CDR1 MNHNS and CDR2 SASEGT. The V gene end was trimmed by 6 bases and the J gene end by 4 bases; junction bases not matched to a gene: 5. The length of the CDR3 is 13 residues. The CDR3 is CASRGTGVYGYTF. CDR3 bases: TGTGCCAGCAGAGGAACAGGGGTCTATGGCTACACCTTC.

The chain uses TRBV14 and TRBJ2-3, with D hard to call. Germline CDR1 reads SGHDN; CDR2 reads FVKESK. Trimming left V 3 bases short and J 1 base short, with 14 bases between. The CDR3 has 16 residues. The DNA of the CDR3 is TGTGCCAGCAGCCACTCTCTATTAAGGGGCACAGATACGCAGTATTTT. Translation: CASSHSLLRGTDTQYF.

This clonotype occurred a few times. The chain is built from TRBV6-5 and TRBJ1-2, with D hard to call. Germline V gives CDR1 MNHEY, CDR2 SVGAGI. The CDR3 is 14 residues long. Trimming removed 8 bases from V and 12 bases from J, with 25 bases in between. The CDR3 spells CASRPELDLLRDTF. In DNA, the CDR3 is TGTGCCAGCCGTCCGGAGCTGGATCTTTTGAGGGACACCTTC.

This clonotype appeared a few times. The chain joins TRBV19 to TRBJ2-2, with D perhaps matching TRBD2 (5 bases). Germline CDR1 is LNHDA and CDR2 is SQIVND (reference sequence). Trimming removed 7 bases at V and 4 bases at J, with 13 bases between. The CDR3 runs to 14 residues. CDR3 coding DNA: TGTGCCAGTAAGCGGACTCGATCCACCGGGGAGCTGTTTTTT. It yields the protein CASKRTRSTGELFF.

This rearrangement joins TRBV4-2 to TRBJ2-7; the D call may be TRBD1 or TRBD2 (8 bases each). The CDR3 runs to 16 residues. Trimming stripped 1 base from V and 5 bases from J, with 18 bases between. Germline V CDR1 and CDR2: LGHNA, YNFKEQ. The CDR3 bases are TGTGCCAGCAGCCAAGCGCGGGGGGACAGGTCCCACGAGCAGTACTTC. Its translation is CASSQARGDRSHEQYF.

The chain links TRBV27 to TRBJ2-3; 7 bases match TRBD2. The J segment lost 0 bases and the V segment lost 6 bases, leaving 9 bases of the junction unmatched. This CDR3 has 16 amino acids. CDR1 and CDR2 from the germline V gene are MNHEY and SMNVEV (reference sequence). DNA for the CDR3: TGTGCCAGCAGGCACTCCCCAGCGGGGAGCACAGATACGCAGTATTTT. This codes for CASRHSPAGSTDTQYF.

This clonotype was detected only a few times. The chain carries TRBV24-1 and TRBJ2-3, with TRBD2 matching 8 bases. There are 14 residues in the CDR3. The trim removed 10 bases at V and 3 bases at J, leaving 8 bases unmatched. CDR1 and CDR2 (germline): KGHDR, SFDVKD. The CDR3 DNA is TGTGCCACGCACGGGGGGGCCGTAACAGATACGCAGTATTTT. This encodes CATHGGAVTDTQYF.

The rearrangement joins TRBV25-1 to TRBJ1-5; TRBD1 might be the D (6 bases). The germline CDR1 and CDR2 sequences are MGHDK and SYGVNS. The CDR3 covers 16 residues. Trimming cost V 6 bases and J 4 bases, with 19 bases left between them. CDR3: CASRSRPDRSNQPQHF. The DNA for the CDR3 is TGTGCCAGCAGATCACGCCCCGACAGGTCTAATCAGCCCCAGCATTTT.

The V and J genes are TRBV20-1 and TRBJ2-5; no clear D gene. Trimming stripped 1 base from V and 5 bases from J, with 5 bases between. This CDR3 spans 11 amino acids. Germline V lookup: CDR1 DFQATT, CDR2 SNEGSKA (reference sequence). CDR3 coding DNA: TGCAGTGCTAGAGTCGGGGAGACCCAGTACTTC. It encodes CSARVGETQYF.

About this clonotype itself: A junction end diverges from the germline sequence, so it may reflect a read error. The chain links TRBV6-1 to TRBJ2-3, with a possible D match to TRBD2 (6 bases). Germline values: CDR1 MNHNS, CDR2 SASEGT. This CDR3 comprises 14 residues. The CDR3 protein is CVSREVARTDTQYF. In DNA form, the CDR3 reads TGTGTCAGCAGGGAGGTGGCCCGCACAGATACGCAGTATTTT.

This clonotype was counted at least ten times. J is TRBJ1-1 and V is TRBV5-4, with D perhaps TRBD1 (6 bases). The CDR3 runs 14 residues. CDR1 and CDR2 (germline): SGHNT, YYREEE (reference sequence). The germline V and J ends were trimmed by 4 bases and 1 base, with 11 bases remaining between them. The CDR3 DNA follows: TGTGCCAGCAGCCCAAGGACAGAGAACACTGAAGCTTTCTTT. It encodes CASSPRTENTEAFF.

This chain links TRBV20-1 with TRBJ1-1; D gene ambiguous. The CDR3 has 12 residues. The germline V gene encodes CDR1 DFQATT and CDR2 SNEGSKA (reference sequence). V lost 3 bases and J 1 base, leaving 6 bases between the germline ends. CDR3 region: CSARHWNTEAFF. Here the CDR3 DNA reads TGCAGTGCTAGGCATTGGAACACTGAAGCTTTCTTT.

The gene calls are TRBV15 and TRBJ2-3; D unresolved. The CDR3 is 15 amino acids. V lost 0 bases to trimming and J lost 3 bases, with 10 bases between them. CDR1 and CDR2 from the germline V gene are LNHNV and YYDKDF (reference sequence). The CDR3 nucleotides read TGTGCCACCAGCAGAGATCGTGGTGGGACAGATACGCAGTATTTT. Protein: CATSRDRGGTDTQYF.

In its sample, this clonotype was seen a few times. The chain carries TRBV18 and TRBJ1-3; D perhaps matches TRBD1 (5 bases). The germline V gene has CDR1 KGHSH and CDR2 LQKENI. V was trimmed by 2 bases and J by 1 base, leaving 15 bases between them. CDR3 length: 17 amino acids. The CDR3 loop is CASSPVRGKGSGNTIYF. As DNA, the CDR3 is TGTGCCAGCTCACCAGTCCGGGGGAAGGGATCTGGAAACACCATATATTTT.

In this sample, this clonotype turned up many times. The chain has TRBV12-3 or TRBV12-4 and TRBJ1-2; the D is unclear. V was pared by 5 bases and J by 8 bases, with 12 bases between. CDR3 length: 12 amino acids. The CDR3, as DNA: TGTGCCAGCAGTAATTTTGGCTACGGCTACACCTTC. Translation gives CASSNFGYGYTF.

This clonotype was recorded only once. This sequence may be a read error, since a much larger clone differs from it by one base. The chain couples TRBV7-9 to TRBJ2-7, with TRBD1 matching 7 bases. This CDR3 region has 15 residues. The germline V gene encodes CDR1 SEHNR and CDR2 FQNEAQ (reference sequence). The CDR3 coding sequence is TGTGTCAGCAGCCCGGGGACAGTTGGCGGTGCCGAGCAGTACTTC. Amino acids: CVSSPGTVGGAEQYF.

This clonotype was seen repeatedly, ten times or more. The V and J genes are TRBV4-3 and TRBJ1-6; tentative D call: TRBD1 (6 bases). V gave up 1 base and J gave up 9 bases, with 13 bases separating them. Germline V gene data show CDR1 as LGHNA and CDR2 as YSLEER. The CDR3 contains 15 residues. Here the CDR3 reads CASSQVRGVASPLHF. DNA for the CDR3: TGCGCCAGCAGCCAAGTGAGGGGGGTAGCTTCACCCCTCCACTTT.

This clonotype was seen many times. The J gene is TRBJ2-1, the V gene TRBV20-1; TRBD2 matches 9 bases. The length of the CDR3 is 17 residues. CDR1 DFQATT and CDR2 SNEGSKA come from the germline V gene (reference sequence). The V gene end was trimmed by 6 bases and the J gene end by 0 bases; junction bases not matched to a gene: 12. The CDR3 DNA reads TGCAGTGCGTCTCGTCTAGCGGGGATCAGCTCCTACAATGAGCAGTTCTTC. It is translated as CSASRLAGISSYNEQFF.

The table lists this clonotype with many counts. The rearrangement links TRBV4-1 to TRBJ1-2, with D possibly TRBD1 on 6 matching bases. CDR1 and CDR2 from the germline V gene are MGHRA and YSYEKL. This CDR3 has 15 amino acids. Trimming stripped 4 bases from V and 5 bases from J, with 17 bases between. CDR3 sequence: CASSLRQESEYGYTF. The CDR3 DNA is TGCGCCAGCAGCCTTAGACAGGAGTCTGAATATGGCTACACCTTC.

The J gene is TRBJ2-7, the V gene TRBV11-2; 11 bases agree with TRBD1. Germline V CDR1 and CDR2: SGHAT, FQNNGV. This CDR3 is 16 amino acids long. The V segment lost 5 bases and the J segment 2 bases; nucleotides outside the gene matches: 8. The CDR3 nucleotides read TGTGCCAGCAGCCCCCACTCGGGACAGGGGGCCTACGAGCAGTACTTC. It encodes CASSPHSGQGAYEQYF. Full variable domain (missing parts from reference TRBV11-2 and TRBJ2-7): EAGVAQSPRYKIIEKRQSVAFWCNPISGHATLYWYQQILGQGPKLLIQFQNNGVVDDSQLPKDRFSAERLKGVDSTLKIQPAKLEDSAVYLCASSPHSGQGAYEQYFGPGTRLTVT.

This clonotype was recorded many times. The chain recombines TRBV9 with TRBJ1-2; TRBD1 aligns across 9 bases. The V segment lost 4 bases and the J segment 4 bases; nucleotides outside the gene matches: 5. This CDR3 has 14 residues. Per germline, CDR1 SGDLS and CDR2 YYNGEE. This CDR3 reads CASSRDRESYGYTF. CDR3 in DNA: TGTGCCAGCAGCCGGGACAGGGAAAGCTATGGCTACACCTTC. The variable domain in full, with the rest retrieved from reference TRBV9 and TRBJ1-2, is DSGVTQTPKHLITATGQRVTLRCSPRSGDLSVYWYQQSLDQGLQFLIQYYNGEERAKGNILERFSAQQFPDLHSELNLSSLELGDSALYFCASSRDRESYGYTFGSGTRLTVV.

Only a few counts were recorded for this clonotype. The chain uses TRBV20-1 and TRBJ1-1; possibly TRBD1 for D (5 bases). The CDR3 length is 13 residues. Germline assignment: CDR1 DFQATT and CDR2 SNEGSKA (reference sequence). V shed 5 bases and J shed 0 bases, with 10 bases lying between them. The CDR3 DNA sequence: TGCAGTGCTTCCGGGACCTTGAACACTGAAGCTTTCTTT. Translated, it gives CSASGTLNTEAFF.

The CDR3 here is CASSTRGGEQFF. CDR3 sequence (DNA): TGTGCCAGCAGCACACGCGGGGGGGAGCAGTTCTTC. The chain is built from TRBV7-2 and TRBJ2-1; the match to TRBD2 covers 8 bases. There are 12 residues in the CDR3. Germline-derived CDR1 and CDR2 are SGHTA and FQGNSA. Trimming at V came to 5 bases and at J to 10 bases, leaving 4 bases not matched to a gene.